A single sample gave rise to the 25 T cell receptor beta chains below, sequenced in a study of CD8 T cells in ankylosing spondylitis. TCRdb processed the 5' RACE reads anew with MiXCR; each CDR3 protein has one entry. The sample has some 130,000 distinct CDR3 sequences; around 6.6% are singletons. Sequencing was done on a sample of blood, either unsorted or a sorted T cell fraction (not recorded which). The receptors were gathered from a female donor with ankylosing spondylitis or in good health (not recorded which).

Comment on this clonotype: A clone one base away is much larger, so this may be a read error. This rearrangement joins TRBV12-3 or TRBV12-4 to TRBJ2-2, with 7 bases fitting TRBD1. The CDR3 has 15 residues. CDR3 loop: CASGYRQGNTGERFF. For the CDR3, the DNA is TGTGCCAGCGGGTACAGACAGGGTAACACCGGGGAGCGGTTTTTT.

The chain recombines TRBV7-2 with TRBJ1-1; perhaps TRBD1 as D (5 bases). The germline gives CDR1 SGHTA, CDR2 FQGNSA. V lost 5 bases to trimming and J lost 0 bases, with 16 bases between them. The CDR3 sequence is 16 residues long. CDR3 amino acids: CASSHFGRGLNTEAFF. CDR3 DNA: TGTGCCAGCAGCCACTTTGGGAGGGGCTTGAACACTGAAGCTTTCTTT.

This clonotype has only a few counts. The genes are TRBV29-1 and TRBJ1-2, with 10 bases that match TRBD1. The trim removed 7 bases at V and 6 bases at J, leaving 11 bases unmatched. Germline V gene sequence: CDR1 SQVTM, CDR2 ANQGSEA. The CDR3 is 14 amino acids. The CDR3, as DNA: TGCAGCGCGCGACAGGGGGCGGGCTTCGATGGCTACACCTTC. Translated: CSARQGAGFDGYTF.

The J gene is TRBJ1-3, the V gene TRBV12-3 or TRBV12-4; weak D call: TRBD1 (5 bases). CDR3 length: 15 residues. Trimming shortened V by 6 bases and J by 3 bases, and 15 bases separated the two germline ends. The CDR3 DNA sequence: TGTGCCAGCAGAATGACAGCGGGCAATGGAAACACCATATATTTT. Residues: CASRMTAGNGNTIYF.

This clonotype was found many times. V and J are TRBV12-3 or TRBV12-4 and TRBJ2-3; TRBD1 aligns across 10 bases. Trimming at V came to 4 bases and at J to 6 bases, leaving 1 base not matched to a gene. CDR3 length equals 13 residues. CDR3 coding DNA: TGTGCCAGCAGTTGGGACAGGGGTGATACGCAGTATTTT. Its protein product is CASSWDRGDTQYF.

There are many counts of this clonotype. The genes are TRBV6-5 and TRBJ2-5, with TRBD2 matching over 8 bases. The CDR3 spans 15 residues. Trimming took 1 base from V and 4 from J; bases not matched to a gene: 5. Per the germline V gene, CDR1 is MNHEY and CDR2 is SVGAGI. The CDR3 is CASSYLIGGAETQYF. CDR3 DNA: TGTGCCAGCAGTTACTTAATCGGGGGGGCAGAGACCCAGTACTTC.

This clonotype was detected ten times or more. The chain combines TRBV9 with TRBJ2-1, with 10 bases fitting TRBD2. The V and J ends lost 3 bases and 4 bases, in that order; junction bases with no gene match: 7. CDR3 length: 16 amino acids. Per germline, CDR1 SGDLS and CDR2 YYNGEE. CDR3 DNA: TGTGCCAGCAGCGGGAGAGTAGCGGGGGGTTACAATGAGCAGTTCTTC. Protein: CASSGRVAGGYNEQFF.

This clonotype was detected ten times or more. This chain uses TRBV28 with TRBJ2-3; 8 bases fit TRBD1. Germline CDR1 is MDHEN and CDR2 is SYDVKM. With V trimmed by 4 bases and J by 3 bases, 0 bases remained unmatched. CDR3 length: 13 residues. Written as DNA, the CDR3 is TGTGCCAGCAGTTGGACAGGGACAGATACGCAGTATTTT. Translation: CASSWTGTDTQYF.

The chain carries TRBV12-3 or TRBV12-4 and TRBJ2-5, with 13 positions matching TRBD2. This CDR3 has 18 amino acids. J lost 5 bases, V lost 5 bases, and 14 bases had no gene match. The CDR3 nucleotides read TGTGCCAGCAGTCCGCTGACTAGCGGGGGGCTAAGGGGGGAGACCCAGTACTTC. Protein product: CASSPLTSGGLRGETQYF.

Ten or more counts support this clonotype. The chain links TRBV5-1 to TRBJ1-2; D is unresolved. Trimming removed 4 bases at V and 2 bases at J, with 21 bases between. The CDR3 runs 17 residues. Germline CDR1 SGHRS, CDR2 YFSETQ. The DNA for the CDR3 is TGCGCCAGCAGCCCTTCCTCGGGCAGAGGGATGAACTATGGCTACACCTTC. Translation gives CASSPSSGRGMNYGYTF.

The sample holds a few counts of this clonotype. CDR3 in DNA: TGTGCCAGCAGCCCGGACAGGGGGAGGGATACGCAGTATTTT. Its translation: CASSPDRGRDTQYF. The chain recombines TRBV12-3 or TRBV12-4 with TRBJ2-3; 10 bases agree with TRBD1. Losses at the gene ends were 6 bases for V and 6 bases for J; bases not matched to a gene: 6. The CDR3 totals 14 residues.

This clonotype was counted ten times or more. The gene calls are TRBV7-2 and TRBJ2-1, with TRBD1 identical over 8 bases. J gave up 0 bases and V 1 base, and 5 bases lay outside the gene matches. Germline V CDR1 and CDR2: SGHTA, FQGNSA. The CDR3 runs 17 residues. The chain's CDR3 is CASSLVGQGISYNEQFF. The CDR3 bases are TGTGCCAGCAGCTTAGTAGGACAGGGCATCTCCTACAATGAGCAGTTCTTC.

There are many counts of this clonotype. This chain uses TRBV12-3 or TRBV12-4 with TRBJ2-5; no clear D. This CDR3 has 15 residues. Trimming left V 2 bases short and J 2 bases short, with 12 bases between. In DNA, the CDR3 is TGTGCCAGCAGTTTATACGAGGAGTTACAAGAGACCCAGTACTTC. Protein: CASSLYEELQETQYF.

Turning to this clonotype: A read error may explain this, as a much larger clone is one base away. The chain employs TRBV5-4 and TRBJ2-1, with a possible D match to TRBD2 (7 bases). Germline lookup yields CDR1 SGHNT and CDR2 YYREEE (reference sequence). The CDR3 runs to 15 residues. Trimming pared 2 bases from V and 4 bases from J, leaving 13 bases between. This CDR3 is CASSLVGGPYNEQFF. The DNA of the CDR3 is TGTGCCAGCAGCTTAGTGGGGGGGCCTTACAATGAGCAGTTCTTC.

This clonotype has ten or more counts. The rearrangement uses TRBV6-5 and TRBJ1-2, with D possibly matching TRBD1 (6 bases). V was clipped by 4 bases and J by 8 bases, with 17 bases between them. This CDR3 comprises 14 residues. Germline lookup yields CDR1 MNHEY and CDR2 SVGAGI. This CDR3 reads CASSSLGGPWGYTF. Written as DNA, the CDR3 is TGTGCCAGCAGTTCCCTCGGGGGCCCGTGGGGCTACACCTTC.

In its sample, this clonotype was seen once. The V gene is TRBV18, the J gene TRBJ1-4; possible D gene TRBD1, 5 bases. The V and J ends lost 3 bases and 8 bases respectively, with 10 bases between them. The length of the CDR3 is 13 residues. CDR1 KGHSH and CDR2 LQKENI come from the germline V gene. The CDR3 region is CASSPDSPEKLFF. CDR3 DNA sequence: TGTGCCAGCTCACCCGACAGTCCCGAAAAACTGTTTTTT.

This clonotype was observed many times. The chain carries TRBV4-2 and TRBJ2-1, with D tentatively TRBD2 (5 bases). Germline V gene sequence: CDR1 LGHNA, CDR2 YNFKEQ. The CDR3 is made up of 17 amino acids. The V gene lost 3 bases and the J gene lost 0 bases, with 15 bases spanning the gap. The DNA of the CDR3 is TGTGCCAGCAGCCACGAACGGGGTCTTAGCTCCTACAATGAGCAGTTCTTC. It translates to CASSHERGLSSYNEQFF.

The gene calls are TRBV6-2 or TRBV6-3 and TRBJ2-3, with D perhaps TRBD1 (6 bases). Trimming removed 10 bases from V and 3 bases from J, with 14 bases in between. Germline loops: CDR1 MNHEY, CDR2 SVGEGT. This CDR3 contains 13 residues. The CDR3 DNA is TGTGCCACCCTCCAGGGGTTGACAGATACGCAGTATTTT. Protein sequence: CATLQGLTDTQYF.

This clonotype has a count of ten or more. The CDR3 loop reads CASSYPDRTQHF. CDR3 bases: TGTGCCAGCAGTTATCCCGACAGGACCCAGCATTTT. The rearrangement uses TRBV6-6 and TRBJ1-5; maybe TRBD1 (6 bases). V dropped 3 bases and J dropped 11 bases, with 11 bases sitting between them. The CDR3 length is 12 residues. Germline V gives CDR1 MNHNY, CDR2 SVGAGI (reference sequence).

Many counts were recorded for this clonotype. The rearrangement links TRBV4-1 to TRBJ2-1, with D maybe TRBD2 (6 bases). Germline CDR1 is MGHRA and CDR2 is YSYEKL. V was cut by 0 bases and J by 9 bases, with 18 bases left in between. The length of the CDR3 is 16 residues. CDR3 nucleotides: TGCGCCAGCAGCCAAGACCCAGCCGGGAGTTTGAGTGAGCAGTTCTTC. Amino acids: CASSQDPAGSLSEQFF.

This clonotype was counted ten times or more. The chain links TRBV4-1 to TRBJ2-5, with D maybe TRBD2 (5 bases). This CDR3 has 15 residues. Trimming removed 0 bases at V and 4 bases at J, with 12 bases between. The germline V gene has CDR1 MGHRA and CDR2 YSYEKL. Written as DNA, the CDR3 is TGCGCCAGCAGCCAAGAGGGGTCTAGCCGAGAGACCCAGTACTTC. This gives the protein CASSQEGSSRETQYF.

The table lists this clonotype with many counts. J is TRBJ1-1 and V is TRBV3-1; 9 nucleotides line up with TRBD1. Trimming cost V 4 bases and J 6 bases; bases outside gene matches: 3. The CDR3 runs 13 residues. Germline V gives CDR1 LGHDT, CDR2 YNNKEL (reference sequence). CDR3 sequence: CASSPDRGAEAFF. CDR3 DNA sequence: TGTGCCAGCAGCCCAGACAGGGGGGCTGAAGCTTTCTTT.

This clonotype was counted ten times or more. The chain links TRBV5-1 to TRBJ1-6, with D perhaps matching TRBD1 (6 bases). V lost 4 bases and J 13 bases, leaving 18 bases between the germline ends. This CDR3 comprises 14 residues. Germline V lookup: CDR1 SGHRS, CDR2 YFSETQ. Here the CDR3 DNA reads TGCGCCAGCAGCCATGAACAGGGTTCGGGGCCCCTCCACTTT. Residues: CASSHEQGSGPLHF.

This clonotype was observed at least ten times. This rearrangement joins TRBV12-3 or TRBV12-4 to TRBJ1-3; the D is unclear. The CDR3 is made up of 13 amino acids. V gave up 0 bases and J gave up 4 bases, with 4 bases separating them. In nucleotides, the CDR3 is TGTGCCAGCAGTTTAGCCCAGGGAAACACCATATATTTT. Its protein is CASSLAQGNTIYF.

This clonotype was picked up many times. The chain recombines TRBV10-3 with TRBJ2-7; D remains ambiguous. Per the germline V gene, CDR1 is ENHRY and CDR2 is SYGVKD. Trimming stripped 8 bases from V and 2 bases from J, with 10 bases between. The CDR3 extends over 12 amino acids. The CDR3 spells CAIGSGPYEQYF. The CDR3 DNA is TGTGCCATCGGCTCAGGCCCCTACGAGCAGTACTTC.